The 20 T cell receptor beta chains in this list originate from one sample, sequenced in a study of blood T cell repertoires in COVID-19. Generated by immunoSEQ multiplex PCR, the TCRdb table keeps only in-frame clones and is missing some. This table holds some 340,000 clones, approximately 89% found once. Sample: PBMCs or T cells enriched from blood (not recorded which). These receptors all stem from a young woman who had recovered from COVID-19.

The rearrangement uses TRBV28 and TRBJ1-5; 12 nucleotides agree with TRBD1. This CDR3 spans 16 amino acids. The V gene's germline CDR1 is MDHEN and CDR2 SYDVKM. V was clipped by 6 bases and J by 3 bases; unmatched bases: 6. CDR3 coding DNA: TGTGCCAGCAGACCGCCGGGACAGGGGGCCAATCAGCCCCAGCATTTT. As protein: CASRPPGQGANQPQHF. Using reference TRBV28 and TRBJ1-5 for the parts outside the CDR3, the full variable domain is DVKVTQSSRYLVKRTGEKVFLECVQDMDHENMFWYRQDPGLGLRLIYFSYDVKMKEKGDIPEGYSVSREKKERFSLILESASTNQTSMYLCASRPPGQGANQPQHFGDGTRLSIL.

The gene calls are TRBV15 and TRBJ2-2, with D unresolved. Deletions cut 5 bases from V and 5 bases from J, with 6 bases between. This CDR3 is built from 12 residues. Per germline, CDR1 LNHNV and CDR2 YYDKDF (reference sequence). As DNA, the CDR3 is TGTGCCACCAGCGAACGGACCGGGGAGCTGTTTTTT. Translating gives CATSERTGELFF.

This clone was seen just once. The CDR3 loop is CASSDYRGGNTEAFF. The DNA of the CDR3 is TGCGCCAGCAGCGACTACAGGGGAGGGAACACTGAAGCTTTCTTT. The chain recombines TRBV5-1 with TRBJ1-1; 7 positions match TRBD1. From germline, CDR1 is SGHRS and CDR2 YFSETQ. V shed 4 bases, J shed 1 base, and the junction held 7 bases outside the gene matches. The CDR3 contains 15 residues.

V is TRBV6-1 and J is TRBJ2-7; 7 nucleotides align to TRBD1. Germline-derived CDR1 and CDR2 are MNHNS and SASEGT. The CDR3 has 14 residues. V was clipped by 5 bases and J by 2 bases; unmatched bases: 6. The CDR3 here is CASSSDRRTYEQYF. In DNA form, the CDR3 reads TGTGCCAGCAGTTCGGACAGGAGGACCTACGAGCAGTACTTC.

The rearrangement links TRBV7-2 to TRBJ1-6, with D tentatively TRBD1 (6 bases). Trimming pared 1 base from V and 6 bases from J, leaving 7 bases between. The CDR3 is made up of 14 amino acids. The germline V gene has CDR1 SGHTA and CDR2 FQGNSA. CDR3 sequence reads: CASSLEQGNSPLHF. In DNA, the CDR3 is TGTGCCAGCAGCTTAGAACAGGGTAATTCACCCCTCCACTTT.

This clone was detected only once. This chain uses TRBV2 with TRBJ2-7, with D perhaps matching TRBD1 (6 bases). The V end was cut by 3 bases, the J end by 1 base, with 19 bases between. Looked up from germline, CDR1 is SNHLY and CDR2 is FYNNEI. This CDR3 is built from 17 residues. The CDR3 spells CASSDPIRDRYSYEQYF. The CDR3 DNA reads as TGTGCCAGCAGTGATCCCATTAGAGACAGGTATTCCTACGAGCAGTACTTC.

The chain carries TRBV6-1 and TRBJ2-7; 14 bases align to TRBD2. Germline V gene sequence: CDR1 MNHNS, CDR2 SASEGT. The CDR3 consists of 15 residues. V dropped 7 bases and J dropped 3; count of bases not matched to a gene: 5. CDR3 residues: CASTRLAGGLYEQYF. CDR3 DNA: TGTGCCAGCACCAGACTAGCGGGGGGGCTCTACGAGCAGTACTTC.

The chain uses TRBV14 and TRBJ2-5; 13 bases align to TRBD2. Losses at the gene ends were 4 bases for V and 4 bases for J; bases not matched to a gene: 3. CDR1 is SGHDN and CDR2 is FVKESK in the germline V gene. The CDR3 is made up of 15 amino acids. The CDR3 spells CASSPRLAGGETQYF. The DNA for the CDR3 is TGTGCCAGCAGCCCTCGACTAGCGGGGGGAGAGACCCAGTACTTC.

This clone was seen a single time. V gene TRBV5-1 combines with J gene TRBJ1-5; the D gene is possibly TRBD1 (5 bases). V lost 0 bases to trimming and J lost 2 bases, with 9 bases between them. Germline V gene data show CDR1 as SGHRS and CDR2 as YFSETQ. This CDR3 comprises 15 residues. CDR3 residues: CASSLGPGGNQPQHF. CDR3 bases: TGCGCCAGCAGCTTGGGCCCGGGGGGCAATCAGCCCCAGCATTTT.

The V gene is TRBV4-1, the J gene TRBJ2-1; D is uncertain. V lost 4 bases, J lost 5 bases, and 12 bases lay in between. Germline CDR1 reads MGHRA; CDR2 reads YSYEKL. CDR3 size: 14 residues. In DNA, the CDR3 is TGCGCCAGCAGCCCCTTCGGGTTAAACAATGAGCAGTTCTTC. Translated: CASSPFGLNNEQFF.

The chain's CDR3 is CASSQDAPGGASPYGYTF. The CDR3 DNA reads TGTGCCAGCAGCCAAGATGCCCCAGGCGGGGCGTCGCCTTATGGCTACACCTTC. This chain uses TRBV4-2 with TRBJ1-2; a possible D gene is TRBD1 (5 bases). Trimming removed 0 bases from V and 5 bases from J, with 22 bases in between. The CDR3 has 18 amino acids. Germline V gene data show CDR1 as LGHNA and CDR2 as YNFKEQ.

This sequence joins TRBV18 and TRBJ2-7; D possibly corresponds to TRBD2 (6 bases). Germline CDR1 and CDR2: KGHSH and LQKENI. The CDR3 loop spans 15 amino acids. With 3 bases removed from V and 2 bases from J, the gap between germline ends came to 14 bases. In DNA form, the CDR3 reads TGTGCCAGCTCACCCGAGGAGGGTGGCACCTACGAGCAGTACTTC. It translates to CASSPEEGGTYEQYF.

This sequence joins TRBV2 and TRBJ1-5; TRBD1 matches 7 bases. J was trimmed by 2 bases and V by 8 bases; bases with no gene match: 6. CDR1 is SNHLY, CDR2 FYNNEI, per germline. This CDR3 has 14 amino acids. The CDR3: CASHAGTGNQPQHF. DNA for the CDR3: TGTGCCAGCCACGCCGGGACAGGCAATCAGCCCCAGCATTTT.

The V call is TRBV5-4, the J call TRBJ1-6, with TRBD1 matching over 9 bases. Germline loops: CDR1 SGHNT, CDR2 YYREEE (reference sequence). Germline trimming cut 0 bases from V and 7 bases from J; bases unmatched to any gene: 2. The CDR3 sequence is 15 residues long. The CDR3: CASSLGGTGNSPLHF. The CDR3, as DNA: TGTGCCAGCAGCTTGGGTGGGACAGGGAATTCACCCCTCCACTTT. Combining the CDR3 with reference TRBV5-4 and TRBJ1-6 gives the whole variable domain ETGVTQSPTHLIKTRGQQVTLRCSSQSGHNTVSWYQQALGQGPQFIFQYYREEENGRGNFPPRFSGLQFPNYSSELNVNALELDDSALYLCASSLGGTGNSPLHFGNGTRLTVT.

The rearrangement joins TRBV4-3 to TRBJ1-6; possible D gene TRBD1, 6 bases. V lost 7 bases to trimming and J lost 8 bases, with 18 bases between them. The CDR3 is 15 residues long. Germline V CDR1 and CDR2: LGHNA, YSLEER. CDR3 loop: CASTSGAYQYSPLHF. The CDR3 nucleotides are TGCGCCAGCACATCAGGGGCGTATCAATATTCACCCCTCCACTTT.

This chain connects TRBV10-3 to TRBJ1-1, with 8 bases aligning to TRBD1. This CDR3 spans 16 amino acids. The J segment lost 1 base and the V segment lost 5 bases, leaving 9 bases of the junction unmatched. Germline V CDR1 and CDR2: ENHRY, SYGVKD. The chain's CDR3 is CAISLTGQGPNTEAFF. The CDR3 region has the DNA TGTGCCATCAGTCTAACAGGACAGGGCCCGAACACTGAAGCTTTCTTT.

V usage is TRBV28 and J usage is TRBJ2-7; TRBD1 agrees at 7 bases. The V gene's germline CDR1 is MDHEN and CDR2 SYDVKM. The CDR3 is 14 amino acids. With V trimmed by 5 bases and J by 3 bases, 7 bases remained unmatched. In nucleotides, the CDR3 is TGTGCCAGCAGTACCCCGGGACAGCACTACGAGCAGTACTTC. Translating gives CASSTPGQHYEQYF.

V and J are TRBV5-1 and TRBJ2-3; D call uncertain. V dropped 0 bases and J dropped 5 bases, with 7 bases sitting between them. This CDR3 has 13 amino acids. Germline CDR1 SGHRS, CDR2 YFSETQ. CDR3 sequence (DNA): TGCGCCAGCAGCTTGGACAGTTTAGATACGCAGTATTTT. This gives the protein CASSLDSLDTQYF.

The V and J genes are TRBV9 and TRBJ2-7; 7 nucleotides match TRBD1. The CDR3 has 14 amino acids. V gave up 1 base and J gave up 3 bases; unmatched junction bases: 4. Looked up from germline, CDR1 is SGDLS and CDR2 is YYNGEE. The DNA of the CDR3 is TGTGCCAGCAGCGTATCAGGGGGAAGCTACGAGCAGTACTTC. The encoded protein is CASSVSGGSYEQYF.

CDR3 coding DNA: TGTGCCAGCAGTCACTCCTACAGGCTCAAGAACACTGAAGCTTTCTTT. Its protein product is CASSHSYRLKNTEAFF. The rearrangement links TRBV11-2 to TRBJ1-1, with D possibly being TRBD1 (5 bases). From germline, CDR1 is SGHAT and CDR2 FQNNGV. V lost 6 bases and J 1 base, leaving 18 bases between the germline ends. The CDR3 totals 16 residues.